This T cell receptor beta chain stems from a study of T cell repertoires in cytomegalovirus infection. There are a few counts of this clonotype. The antigen remains undetermined. Trimming removed 5 bases at V and 7 bases at J, with 11 bases between. Germline V gives CDR1 MDHEN, CDR2 SYDVKM. The CDR3 runs 12 residues. TCRdb analysed the reads with MiXCR anew, one entry per CDR3 protein. The profile shows around 900,000 distinct CDR3 sequences, around 30% of them singletons. The J gene is TRBJ2-5, the V gene TRBV28; D call uncertain. The TCR sequence derives from a human donor in good health (CMV status not recorded). Some clones in this sample may be carry-over from other donors' samples. This sample comprised cultured CD8+ T cells from PBMCs, obtained from culture after CMV antigen stimulation. CDR3 protein: CASSPSFRTQYF. The DNA of the CDR3 is TGTGCCAGCAGTCCCTCTTTCAGGACCCAGTACTTC.